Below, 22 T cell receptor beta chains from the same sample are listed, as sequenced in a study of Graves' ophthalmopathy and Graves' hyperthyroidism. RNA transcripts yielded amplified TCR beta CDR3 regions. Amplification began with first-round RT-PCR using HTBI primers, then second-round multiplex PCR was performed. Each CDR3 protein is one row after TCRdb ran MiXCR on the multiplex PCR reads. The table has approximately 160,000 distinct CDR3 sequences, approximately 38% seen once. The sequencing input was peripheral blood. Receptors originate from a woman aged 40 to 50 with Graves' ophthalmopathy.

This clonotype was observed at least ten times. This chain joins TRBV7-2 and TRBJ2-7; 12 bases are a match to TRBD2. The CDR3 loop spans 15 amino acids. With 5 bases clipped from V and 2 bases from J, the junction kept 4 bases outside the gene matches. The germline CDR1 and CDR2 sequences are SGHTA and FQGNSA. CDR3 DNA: TGTGCCAGCAGCGCTAGCGGGAGGGTCCCCTACGAGCAGTACTTC. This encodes CASSASGRVPYEQYF.

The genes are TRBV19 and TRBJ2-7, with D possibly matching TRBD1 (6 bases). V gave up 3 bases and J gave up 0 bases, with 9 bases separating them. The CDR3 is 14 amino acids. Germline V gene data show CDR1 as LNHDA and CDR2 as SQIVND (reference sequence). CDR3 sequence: CASSIGTPSYEQYF. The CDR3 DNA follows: TGTGCCAGTAGTATCGGGACACCCTCCTACGAGCAGTACTTC.

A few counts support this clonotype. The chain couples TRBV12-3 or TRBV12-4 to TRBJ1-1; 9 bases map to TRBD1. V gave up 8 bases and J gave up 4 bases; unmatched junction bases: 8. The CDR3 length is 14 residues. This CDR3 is CASATGGGSTEAFF. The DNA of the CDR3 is TGTGCCAGCGCAACAGGGGGCGGGAGCACTGAAGCTTTCTTT.

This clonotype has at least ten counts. The CDR3 DNA follows: TGTGCCAGCACCCCTGGGGTAGCGGGAGCCCACACCGGGGAGCTGTTTTTT. Translation gives CASTPGVAGAHTGELFF. The chain recombines TRBV6-4 with TRBJ2-2; 9 positions agree with TRBD2. This CDR3 contains 17 residues. V lost 7 bases and J lost 3; bases outside the gene matches: 12. CDR1 is MRHNA and CDR2 is SNTAGT in the germline V gene.

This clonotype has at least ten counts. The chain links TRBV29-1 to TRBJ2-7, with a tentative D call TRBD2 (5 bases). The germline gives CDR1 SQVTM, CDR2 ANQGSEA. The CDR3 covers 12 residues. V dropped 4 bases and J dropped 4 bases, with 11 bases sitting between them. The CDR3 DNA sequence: TGCAGCGTTGTCGAGGCGGGTTACGAGCAGTACTTC. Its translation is CSVVEAGYEQYF.

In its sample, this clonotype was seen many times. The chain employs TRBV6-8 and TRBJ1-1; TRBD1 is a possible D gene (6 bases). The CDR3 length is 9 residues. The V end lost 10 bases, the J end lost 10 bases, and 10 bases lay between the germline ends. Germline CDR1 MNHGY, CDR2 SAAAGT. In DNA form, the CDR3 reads TGTGCCACCGGACAGTTAGCTTTCTTT. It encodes CATGQLAFF.

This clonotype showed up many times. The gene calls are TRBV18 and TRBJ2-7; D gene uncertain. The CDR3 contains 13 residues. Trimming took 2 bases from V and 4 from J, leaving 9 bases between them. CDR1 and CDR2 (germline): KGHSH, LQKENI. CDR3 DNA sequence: TGTGCCAGCTCACCAGGCAGAAGTTACGAGCAGTACTTC. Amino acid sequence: CASSPGRSYEQYF.

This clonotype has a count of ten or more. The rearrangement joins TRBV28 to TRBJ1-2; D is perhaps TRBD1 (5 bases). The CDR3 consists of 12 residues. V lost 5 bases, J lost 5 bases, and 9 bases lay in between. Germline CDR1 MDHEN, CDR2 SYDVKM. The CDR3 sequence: CASSSRVYGYTF. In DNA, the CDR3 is TGTGCCAGCAGTAGCAGGGTTTATGGCTACACCTTC.

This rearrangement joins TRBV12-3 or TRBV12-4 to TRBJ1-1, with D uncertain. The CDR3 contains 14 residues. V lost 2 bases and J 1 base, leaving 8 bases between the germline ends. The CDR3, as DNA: TGTGCCAGCAGTTTATTCTCATCGAACACTGAAGCTTTCTTT. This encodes CASSLFSSNTEAFF.

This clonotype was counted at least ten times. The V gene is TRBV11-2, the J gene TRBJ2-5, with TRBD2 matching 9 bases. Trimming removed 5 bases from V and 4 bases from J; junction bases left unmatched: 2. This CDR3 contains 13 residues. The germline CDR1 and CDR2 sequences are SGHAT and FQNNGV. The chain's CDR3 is CASSPGLAETQYF. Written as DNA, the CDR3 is TGTGCCAGCAGCCCGGGACTAGCAGAGACCCAGTACTTC.

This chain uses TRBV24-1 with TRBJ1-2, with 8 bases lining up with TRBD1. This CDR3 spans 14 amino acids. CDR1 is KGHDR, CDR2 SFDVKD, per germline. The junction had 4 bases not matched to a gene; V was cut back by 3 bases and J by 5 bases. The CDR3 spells CATSDTDRAYGYTF. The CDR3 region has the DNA TGTGCCACCAGTGATACGGACAGGGCGTATGGCTACACCTTC.

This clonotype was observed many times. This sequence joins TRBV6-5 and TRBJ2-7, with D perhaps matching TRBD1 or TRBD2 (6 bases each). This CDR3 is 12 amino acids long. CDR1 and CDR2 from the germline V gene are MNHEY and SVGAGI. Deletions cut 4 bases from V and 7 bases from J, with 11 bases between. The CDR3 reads CASSWQGREQYF. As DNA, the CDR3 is TGTGCCAGCAGTTGGCAGGGGAGGGAGCAGTACTTC.

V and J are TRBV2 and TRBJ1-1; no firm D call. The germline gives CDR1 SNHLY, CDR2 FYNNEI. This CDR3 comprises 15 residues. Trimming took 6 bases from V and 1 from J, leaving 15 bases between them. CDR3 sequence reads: CASRQQGFENTEAFF. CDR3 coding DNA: TGTGCCAGCAGACAGCAAGGGTTCGAGAACACTGAAGCTTTCTTT.

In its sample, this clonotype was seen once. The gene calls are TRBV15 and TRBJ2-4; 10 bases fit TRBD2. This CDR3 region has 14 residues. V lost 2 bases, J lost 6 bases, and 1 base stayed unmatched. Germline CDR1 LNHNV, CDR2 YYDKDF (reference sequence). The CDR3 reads CATSRSGRVNIQYF. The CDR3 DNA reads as TGTGCCACCAGCAGAAGCGGGAGGGTAAACATTCAGTACTTC. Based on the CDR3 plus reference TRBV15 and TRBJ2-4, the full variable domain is DAMVIQNPRYQVTQFGKPVTLSCSQTLNHNVMYWYQQKSSQAPKLLFHYYDKDFNNEADTPDNFQSRRPNTSFCFLDIRSPGLGDTAMYLCATSRSGRVNIQYFGAGTRLSVL.

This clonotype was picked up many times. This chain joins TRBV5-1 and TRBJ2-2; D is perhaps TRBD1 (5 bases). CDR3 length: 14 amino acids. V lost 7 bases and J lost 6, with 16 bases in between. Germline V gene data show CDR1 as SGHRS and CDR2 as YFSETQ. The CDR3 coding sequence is TGCGCCAGCGGGGAAGCAGGGTTACCCGGGGAGCTGTTTTTT. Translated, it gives CASGEAGLPGELFF.

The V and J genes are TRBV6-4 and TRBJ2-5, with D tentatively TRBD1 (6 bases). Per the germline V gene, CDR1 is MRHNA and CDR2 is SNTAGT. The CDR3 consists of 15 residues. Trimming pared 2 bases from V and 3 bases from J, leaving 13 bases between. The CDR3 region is CASSDGIRDKETQYF. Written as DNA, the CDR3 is TGTGCCAGCAGTGACGGAATAAGGGACAAAGAGACCCAGTACTTC.

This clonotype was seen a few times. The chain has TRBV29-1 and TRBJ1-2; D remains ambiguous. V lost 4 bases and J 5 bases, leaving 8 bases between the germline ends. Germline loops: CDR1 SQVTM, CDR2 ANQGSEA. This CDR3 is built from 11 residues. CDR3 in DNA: TGCAGCGTTGTAGGAGTTTATGGCTACACCTTC. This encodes CSVVGVYGYTF.

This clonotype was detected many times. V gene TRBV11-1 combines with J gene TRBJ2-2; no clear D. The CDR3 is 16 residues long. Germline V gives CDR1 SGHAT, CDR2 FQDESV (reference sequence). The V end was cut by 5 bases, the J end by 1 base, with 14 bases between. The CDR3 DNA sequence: TGTGCCAGCAGCCCCCCCCCTCGAATGAACACCGGGGAGCTGTTTTTT. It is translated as CASSPPPRMNTGELFF.

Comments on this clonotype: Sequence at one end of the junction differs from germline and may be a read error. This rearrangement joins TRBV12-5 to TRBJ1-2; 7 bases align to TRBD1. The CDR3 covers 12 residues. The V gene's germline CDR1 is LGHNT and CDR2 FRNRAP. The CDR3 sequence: CASGLDDRERLF. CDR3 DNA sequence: TGTGCTAGTGGTTTGGATGACAGGGAAAGACTCTTC.

The CDR3 sequence: CASSLEDSPGELFF. CDR3 nucleotide sequence: TGCGCCAGCAGCTTGGAGGACAGCCCCGGGGAGCTGTTTTTT. The V and J genes are TRBV5-1 and TRBJ2-2; D perhaps matches TRBD1 (6 bases). The CDR3 length is 14 residues. V was cut by 0 bases and J by 6 bases, with 9 bases left in between. The germline CDR1 and CDR2 sequences are SGHRS and YFSETQ.

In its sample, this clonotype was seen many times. The CDR3 reads CASSSRGTGGAYYGYTF. The CDR3 DNA is TGTGCCAGCAGCTCCCGGGGGACAGGGGGCGCGTACTATGGCTACACCTTC. The V and J genes are TRBV13 and TRBJ1-2; 12 bases are shared with TRBD1. The length of the CDR3 is 17 residues. The junction had 9 bases not matched to a gene; V was cut back by 4 bases and J by 3 bases. Germline V gives CDR1 PRHDT, CDR2 FYEKMQ (reference sequence).

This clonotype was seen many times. The CDR3: CATTSAENTGELFF. In nucleotides, the CDR3 is TGTGCCACCACCTCAGCAGAAAACACCGGGGAGCTGTTTTTT. J is TRBJ2-2 and V is TRBV28; no clear D gene. This CDR3 comprises 14 residues. Germline assignment: CDR1 MDHEN and CDR2 SYDVKM. Trimming removed 10 bases from V and 2 bases from J, with 14 bases in between.